This entry is about one T cell receptor (beta chain). Its antigen is not known. Looked up from germline, CDR1 is ENHRY and CDR2 is SYGVKD. The CDR3 is 13 residues long. V was shortened by 4 bases and J by 5 bases, with 12 bases between the two germline ends. The data were obtained in a study of response to subunit inactivated influenza vaccine. Each CDR3 protein is one row after TCRdb ran MiXCR on the RT-PCR reads. The sample lists about 300,000 distinct CDR3 sequences, about a fifth occurring once. Whole-study findings and limits: The authors suggested that every seasonal influenza vaccination recruits few new T cells.

This chain links TRBV10-3 with TRBJ2-7; D unresolved. Material: PBMCs from blood, obtained less than 22 months after vaccination. The clonotype comes from a man between 50 and 69 years old who received an inactivated influenza vaccine. CDR3 protein: CAISVVREDEQYF. The CDR3 DNA reads TGTGCCATCAGTGTCGTAAGGGAAGACGAGCAGTACTTC.